This T cell receptor beta chain was captured in a study of cytomegalovirus exposure and HLA in healthy donors. In the study overall: The same platform was used for the roughly 130 validation repertoires and the roughly 670 first-cohort repertoires, a later analysis reported.

Trimming stripped 4 bases from V and 3 bases from J, with 19 bases between. The V gene's germline CDR1 is SGDLS and CDR2 YYNGEE. The CDR3 totals 16 residues. The method was immunoSEQ multiplex PCR; TCRdb's version includes in-frame clones alone and lacks a portion of them. Altogether about 130,000 clones are present, about 87% being singletons, with the ten largest covering roughly 6.7%. Study-wide points: As confirmed in vitro, a few CMV-associated chains were specific for CMV antigens.

This clone is a singleton in its sample. Its antigen remains unidentified. The TCR comes from a woman aged 30 to 39 in good health and CMV-seropositive. The sequenced material came from PBMCs. The V call is TRBV9, the J call TRBJ2-5, with TRBD2 as a possible D gene (6 bases). The CDR3 loop reads CASSPRGGGLEETQYF. The DNA for the CDR3 is TGTGCCAGCAGCCCCCGAGGTGGAGGGCTAGAAGAGACCCAGTACTTC.